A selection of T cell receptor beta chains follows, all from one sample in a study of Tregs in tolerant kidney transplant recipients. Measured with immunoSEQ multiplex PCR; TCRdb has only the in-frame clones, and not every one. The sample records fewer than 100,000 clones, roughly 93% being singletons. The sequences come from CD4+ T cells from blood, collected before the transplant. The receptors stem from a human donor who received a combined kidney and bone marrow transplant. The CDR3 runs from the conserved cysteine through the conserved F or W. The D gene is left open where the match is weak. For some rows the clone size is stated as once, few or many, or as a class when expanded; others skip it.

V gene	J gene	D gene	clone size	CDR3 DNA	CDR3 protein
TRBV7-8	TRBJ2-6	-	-	TGTGCCAGCAGCTTAGGTTCTTCTGGGGCCAACGTCCTGACTTTC	CASSLGSSGANVLTF
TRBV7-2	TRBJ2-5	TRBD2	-	TGTGCCAGCAGCTTAGAGACTAGCGGGAAGAGGACCCAGTACTTC	CASSLETSGKRTQYF
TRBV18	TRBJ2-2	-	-	TGTGCCAGCTCACCCCCGACAAGCCTAGCCGCGAACACCGGGGAGCTGTTTTTT	CASSPPTSLAANTGELFF
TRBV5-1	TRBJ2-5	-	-	TGCGCCAGCAGCTTGGGGCAGGGCGGAAACCAAGAGACCCAGTACTTC	CASSLGQGGNQETQYF
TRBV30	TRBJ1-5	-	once	TGTGCCTGGAACAGGAATAGCAATCAGCCCCAGCATTTT	CAWNRNSNQPQHF
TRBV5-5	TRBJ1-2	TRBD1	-	TGTGCCAGCAGCCGAAATGGACAGGGGGGCTACACCTTC	CASSRNGQGGYTF
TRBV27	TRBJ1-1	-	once	TGTGCCAGCAGACACCGGGACACCTATTGGAGGACTGAAGCTTTCTTT	CASRHRDTYWRTEAFF
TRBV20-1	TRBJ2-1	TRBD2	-	TGCAGCTCCTTACAGCGGGAGAGTCAGTTCTTC	CSSLQRESQFF
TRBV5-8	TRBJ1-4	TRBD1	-	TGTGCCAGCAGAAAACCGGGACAGGAGAATGAAAAACTGTTTTTT	CASRKPGQENEKLFF
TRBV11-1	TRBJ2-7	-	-	TGTGCCAGCAGCCCCCCTGGGCCAGTCTCCTACGAGCAGTACTTC	CASSPPGPVSYEQYF
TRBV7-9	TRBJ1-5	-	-	TGTGCCAGCAGCTTACAGGGAGGCCAGCCCCAGCATTTT	CASSLQGGQPQHF
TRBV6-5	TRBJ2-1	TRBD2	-	TGTGCCAGCAGTACCGAATATCGGACTAGCCATGAGCAGTTCTTC	CASSTEYRTSHEQFF
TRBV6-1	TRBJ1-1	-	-	TGTGCCAGCAGAAAGGGTGTCGGAGGCACTGAAGCTTTCTTT	CASRKGVGGTEAFF
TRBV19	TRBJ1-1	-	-	TGTGCCAGTAGGCTCAAACTGGGGGGCACTGAAGCTTTCTTT	CASRLKLGGTEAFF
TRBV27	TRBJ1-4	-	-	TGTGCCAGCAGGGGGGGTCAGGGACCATGGGATGAAAAACTGTTTTTT	CASRGGQGPWDEKLFF